What follows describes a single T cell receptor beta chain. Only in-frame clones appear in the TCRdb table, and some are missing; sequencing was by immunoSEQ multiplex PCR. The table records about 440,000 clones, about 90% of them present only once. The V end lost 4 bases, the J end lost 6 bases, and 15 bases lay between the germline ends. The CDR3 extends over 15 amino acids. In germline, CDR1 is SGHAT, CDR2 FQNNGV. This sample was included in a study of Ad26.COV2.S vaccination and SARS-CoV-2 variants. Regarding treatment: roughly 18 received Ad26.COV2.S at low or high dose, single or two shots; about 5 received placebo; per-sample allocation not given. Samples came from day 63 after the first vaccine or placebo injection.

The TCR originated in a person between 18 and 65 years old who received the Ad26.COV2.S COVID-19 vaccine or a placebo. The chain links TRBV11-2 to TRBJ2-2; perhaps TRBD1 as D (6 bases). The specimen was peripheral blood, collected in a trial of Ad26.COV2.S vaccine versus placebo. The CDR3 region has the DNA TGTGCCAGCAGCTCCGGACAGTTCATCGCCGGGGAGCTGTTTTTT. Translating it yields CASSSGQFIAGELFF.